Each of the 13 T cell receptor beta chains below was sequenced from the same sample in a study of blood T cell repertoires in COVID-19. Assay used: immunoSEQ multiplex PCR; TCRdb lists only in-frame clones, some missing. The table has about 120,000 clones, over 60% seen once. Sequenced input: peripheral blood. The source is a woman of 80 years or more with acute or convalescent COVID-19.

This clone was seen only a few times. The chain combines TRBV6-5 with TRBJ2-7; tentatively, D is TRBD1 (6 bases). Germline V gene data show CDR1 as MNHEY and CDR2 as SVGAGI. Trimming removed 5 bases from V and 0 bases from J, with 11 bases in between. CDR3 length equals 14 residues. CDR3 region: CASSRQVSSYEQYF. In nucleotides, the CDR3 is TGTGCCAGCAGTCGACAGGTCTCCTCCTACGAGCAGTACTTC.

The chain recombines TRBV3-1 (or the pseudogene TRBV3-2) with TRBJ1-4; weak D call: TRBD1 (6 bases). The CDR3 loop spans 14 amino acids. Germline V lookup: CDR1 LGHDT, CDR2 YNNKEL (reference sequence). Deletions cut 4 bases from V and 2 bases from J, with 8 bases between. This CDR3 is CASSLGQTNEKLFF. For the CDR3, the DNA is TGTGCCAGCAGCCTAGGACAGACTAATGAAAAACTGTTTTTT.

J is TRBJ1-2 and V is TRBV19; 11 bases line up with TRBD1. The V gene end was trimmed by 2 bases and the J gene end by 2 bases; junction bases not matched to a gene: 16. The germline V gene has CDR1 LNHDA and CDR2 SQIVND (reference sequence). CDR3 length equals 20 residues. CDR3 region: CASSIREGQGVPGANYGYTF. The CDR3 DNA follows: TGTGCCAGTAGTATAAGAGAGGGACAGGGGGTGCCCGGAGCGAACTATGGCTACACCTTC.

This chain links TRBV5-6 with TRBJ1-1; D not resolved. Germline V CDR1 and CDR2: SGHDT, YYEEEE. The CDR3 contains 14 residues. Deletions cut 4 bases from V and 2 bases from J, with 12 bases between. CDR3 in amino acids: CASSLLQANTEAFF. CDR3 nucleotides: TGTGCCAGCAGCCTCCTGCAGGCAAACACTGAAGCTTTCTTT.

This sequence joins TRBV7-2 and TRBJ1-2, with D possibly TRBD1 on 5 matching bases. The CDR3 length is 13 residues. CDR1 and CDR2 from the germline V gene are SGHTA and FQGNSA. Deletions cut 5 bases from V and 7 bases from J, with 14 bases between. CDR3 residues: CASSPQGVSGYTF. CDR3 nucleotide sequence: TGTGCCAGCAGCCCCCAGGGTGTCAGTGGCTACACCTTC.

This clone was detected only a few times. CDR3 sequence: CASTKGQGIYGYTF. As DNA, the CDR3 is TGTGCCAGTACCAAAGGACAGGGGATCTATGGCTACACCTTC. This sequence joins TRBV19 and TRBJ1-2; 9 positions match TRBD1. J gave up 4 bases and V 7 bases, and 7 bases lay outside the gene matches. Germline V gene data show CDR1 as LNHDA and CDR2 as SQIVND (reference sequence). There are 14 residues in the CDR3. The full variable domain, its missing parts supplied by reference TRBV19 and TRBJ1-2, is DGGITQSPKYLFRKEGQNVTLSCEQNLNHDAMYWYRQDPGQGLRLIYYSQIVNDFQKGDIAEGYSVSREKKESFPLTVTSAQKNPTAFYLCASTKGQGIYGYTFGSGTRLTVV.

The chain has TRBV3-1 (or the pseudogene TRBV3-2) and TRBJ1-2; a possible D gene is TRBD1 (6 bases). Germline CDR1 is LGHDT and CDR2 is YNNKEL (reference sequence). The CDR3 runs 15 residues. Deletions cut 2 bases from V and 3 bases from J, with 13 bases between. The CDR3 reads CASSQLRGGDYGYTF. The CDR3 coding sequence is TGTGCCAGCAGCCAACTCAGAGGGGGAGACTATGGCTACACCTTC.

The V gene is TRBV11-2, the J gene TRBJ2-5; 10 bases align to TRBD1. Germline loops: CDR1 SGHAT, CDR2 FQNNGV. This CDR3 contains 16 residues. The trim removed 3 bases at V and 3 bases at J, leaving 7 bases unmatched. CDR3 nucleotide sequence: TGTGCCAGCAGCTTCAACCCCGGGACAGGGGAAGAGACCCAGTACTTC. As protein: CASSFNPGTGEETQYF. Based on the CDR3 plus reference TRBV11-2 and TRBJ2-5, the full variable domain is EAGVAQSPRYKIIEKRQSVAFWCNPISGHATLYWYQQILGQGPKLLIQFQNNGVVDDSQLPKDRFSAERLKGVDSTLKIQPAKLEDSAVYLCASSFNPGTGEETQYFGPGTRLLVL.

The chain links TRBV24-1 to TRBJ2-1, with 13 bases matching TRBD2. The CDR3 extends over 16 amino acids. The junction had 6 bases not matched to a gene; V was cut back by 4 bases and J by 7 bases. Germline V gene lookup returns CDR1 KGHDR and CDR2 SFDVKD. CDR3 coding DNA: TGTGCCACCAGTGACCCAGGACTAGCGGGGGTTAATGAGCAGTTCTTC. Translating it yields CATSDPGLAGVNEQFF.

The chain is built from TRBV7-7 and TRBJ2-1; a possible D gene is TRBD2 (6 bases). Trimming removed 2 bases from V and 5 bases from J, with 19 bases in between. This CDR3 spans 17 amino acids. Germline lookup yields CDR1 SSHAT and CDR2 FNYEAQ (reference sequence). CDR3 loop: CASSLNVWRGLNNEQFF. DNA for the CDR3: TGTGCCAGCAGCTTAAATGTTTGGCGGGGTCTTAACAATGAGCAGTTCTTC.

The chain recombines TRBV18 with TRBJ1-5; D gene unclear. Between the trimmed V and J ends, which lost 3 bases and 7 bases, there was a span of 13 bases. Germline CDR1 and CDR2: KGHSH and LQKENI. This CDR3 is built from 14 residues. The CDR3 here is CASSPESVRQPQHF. The CDR3 DNA reads TGTGCCAGCTCACCCGAATCGGTGAGACAGCCCCAGCATTTT.

The V and J genes are TRBV9 and TRBJ1-6; a weak D match, TRBD1 (6 bases). This CDR3 has 14 residues. Germline values: CDR1 SGDLS, CDR2 YYNGEE. The germline V and J ends were trimmed by 0 bases and 9 bases, with 10 bases remaining between them. CDR3 sequence: CASSVERGSSPLHF. The CDR3 DNA reads TGTGCCAGCAGCGTAGAGAGGGGGAGTTCACCCCTCCACTTT.

The V and J genes are TRBV7-9 and TRBJ1-2; a possible D gene is TRBD1 (5 bases). The CDR3 is 14 residues long. CDR1 and CDR2 (germline): SEHNR, FQNEAQ (reference sequence). V shed 2 bases and J shed 7 bases, with 14 bases lying between them. CDR3 protein: CASSLNGGDGGYTF. In DNA, the CDR3 is TGTGCCAGCAGCTTAAATGGGGGGGACGGTGGCTACACCTTC.